This T cell receptor beta chain is drawn from a study of control samples from healthy donors and cancer patients. Sequencing was performed with immunoSEQ multiplex PCR; in TCRdb, only in-frame clones are kept and a portion is missing. The sample carries 150,000 to 200,000 clones, approximately 94% recorded once. The CDR3 contains 17 residues. V was clipped by 0 bases and J by 2 bases; unmatched bases: 7. Germline V gene sequence: CDR1 LGHDT, CDR2 YNNKEL (reference sequence). The sequence was collected from a man under 40 in good health. The chain combines TRBV3-1 (or the pseudogene TRBV3-2) with TRBJ2-7, with 10 bases lining up with TRBD1. Source material: blood. Written as DNA, the CDR3 is TGTGCCAGCAGCCAAGATCGGGCCGGGACAGGGGCCTACGAGCAGTACTTC. Amino acid sequence: CASSQDRAGTGAYEQYF.